These 18 T cell receptor beta chains were sequenced from one sample in a study of OX40 agonist ivuxolimab in advanced cancers. Sequencing was performed with immunoSEQ multiplex PCR; in TCRdb, only in-frame clones are kept and a portion is missing. The sample contains 82,000 or so clones, more than 80% of which appear only once. The specimen comprised CD4+ or CD8+ T cells sorted from blood, sampled in a trial of the OX40 agonist ivuxolimab. Receptors originate from an adult with an advanced solid tumor such as melanoma, head and neck, liver or kidney cancer.

The chain carries TRBV7-9 and TRBJ2-3; 7 bases fit TRBD1. V was pared by 2 bases and J by 4 bases, with 3 bases of the junction left unmatched. The CDR3 has 14 amino acids. The V gene's germline CDR1 is SEHNR and CDR2 FQNEAQ (reference sequence). CDR3 amino acids: CASSLRGRADTQYF. In DNA form, the CDR3 reads TGTGCCAGCAGCTTAAGGGGGCGGGCAGATACGCAGTATTTT.

This sequence joins TRBV6-5 and TRBJ1-3, with D unresolved. Germline V lookup: CDR1 MNHEY, CDR2 SVGAGI. The V end was cut by 5 bases, the J end by 4 bases, with 12 bases between. The CDR3 length is 14 residues. The CDR3 nucleotides are TGTGCCAGCAGTAACGCGCCGGGGGGAAACACCATATATTTT. Translating gives CASSNAPGGNTIYF.

J is TRBJ2-6 and V is TRBV28; D remains ambiguous. The CDR3 consists of 15 residues. Germline assignment: CDR1 MDHEN and CDR2 SYDVKM. V was trimmed by 2 bases and J by 0 bases, leaving 5 bases between them. The CDR3 loop reads CASSLRRSGANVLTF. The CDR3 DNA reads as TGTGCCAGCAGTTTAAGGCGCTCTGGGGCCAACGTCCTGACTTTC.

The V gene is TRBV5-1, the J gene TRBJ2-5; D unresolved. V was pared by 5 bases and J by 5 bases, with 7 bases between. The CDR3 loop spans 11 amino acids. CDR1 is SGHRS, CDR2 YFSETQ, per germline. This chain's CDR3 is CASRVGETQYF. CDR3 nucleotides: TGCGCCAGCAGGGTTGGGGAGACCCAGTACTTC.

This chain uses TRBV6-1 with TRBJ1-1; D is possibly TRBD1 (5 bases). Germline assignment: CDR1 MNHNS and CDR2 SASEGT. The CDR3 runs 13 residues. V lost 10 bases, J lost 2 bases, and 14 bases lay in between. The CDR3 loop is CATSPQGNTEAFF. CDR3 in DNA: TGTGCCACCTCGCCGCAGGGAAACACTGAAGCTTTCTTT.

The chain carries TRBV19 and TRBJ2-3; weak D call: TRBD1 (6 bases). V dropped 9 bases and J dropped 6 bases, with 16 bases sitting between them. The CDR3 is 13 amino acids. CDR1 LNHDA and CDR2 SQIVND come from the germline V gene (reference sequence). The CDR3 protein is CASRTVYSDTQYF. The DNA for the CDR3 is TGTGCCAGCAGGACAGTATACTCTGATACGCAGTATTTT.

This chain links TRBV5-1 with TRBJ2-1, with D possibly being TRBD2 (7 bases). The V gene lost 3 bases and the J gene lost 15 bases, with 19 bases spanning the gap. Per germline, CDR1 SGHRS and CDR2 YFSETQ. This CDR3 is 13 amino acids long. CDR3 DNA sequence: TGCGCCAGCAGCTCACTCCCTGGGGGGGCAACGTTCTTC. Translating it yields CASSSLPGGATFF.

The V and J genes are TRBV2 and TRBJ2-6; D is unresolved. With 6 bases removed from V and 0 bases from J, the gap between germline ends came to 9 bases. The length of the CDR3 is 15 residues. In germline, CDR1 is SNHLY, CDR2 FYNNEI. The CDR3 protein is CASRNSYSGANVLTF. Written as DNA, the CDR3 is TGTGCCAGCAGAAACTCATACTCTGGGGCCAACGTCCTGACTTTC.

This clone came up many times. The CDR3 sequence: CASSPRGGPYGYTF. The CDR3 DNA reads as TGTGCCAGCAGCCCCCGAGGGGGTCCCTATGGCTACACCTTC. The genes are TRBV6-5 and TRBJ1-2, with D possibly being TRBD1 (6 bases). CDR1 is MNHEY and CDR2 is SVGAGI in the germline V gene. The CDR3 extends over 14 amino acids. Trimming pared 6 bases from V and 4 bases from J, leaving 15 bases between.

The J gene is TRBJ1-3, the V gene TRBV5-6; possible D gene TRBD1, 5 bases. V shed 5 bases and J shed 0 bases, with 12 bases lying between them. Looked up from germline, CDR1 is SGHDT and CDR2 is YYEEEE. This CDR3 is built from 15 residues. The CDR3 protein is CASSKSGFSGNTIYF. The DNA for the CDR3 is TGTGCCAGCAGTAAATCAGGGTTCTCTGGAAACACCATATATTTT.

The chain has TRBV30 and TRBJ1-4; D is perhaps TRBD1 (5 bases). From germline, CDR1 is GTSNPN and CDR2 SVGIG (reference sequence). The CDR3 runs to 12 residues. V was cut by 3 bases and J by 8 bases, with 10 bases left in between. The CDR3 reads CAWSAGREKLFF. The CDR3 DNA is TGTGCCTGGAGCGCGGGGCGAGAAAAACTGTTTTTT.

This chain joins TRBV29-1 and TRBJ1-4, with D possibly being TRBD1 (5 bases). The CDR3 totals 14 residues. The V and J ends lost 0 bases and 8 bases respectively, with 13 bases between them. Germline V gene data show CDR1 as SQVTM and CDR2 as ANQGSEA. For the CDR3, the DNA is TGCAGCGTTGAAGATGAGGGGTGGCGGGAAAAACTGTTTTTT. Protein sequence: CSVEDEGWREKLFF.

This clone was seen a handful of times. The rearrangement uses TRBV7-9 and TRBJ1-2; D gene ambiguous. CDR1 and CDR2 from the germline V gene are SEHNR and FQNEAQ (reference sequence). The V end was cut by 1 base, the J end by 6 bases, with 6 bases between. This CDR3 is 12 amino acids long. CDR3 in amino acids: CASSLEGHGYTF. The CDR3 DNA follows: TGTGCCAGCAGCTTAGAAGGCCATGGCTACACCTTC.

This clone was counted a single time. The gene calls are TRBV2 and TRBJ2-3; TRBD2 aligns across 7 bases. J lost 0 bases, V lost 6 bases, and 0 bases had no gene match. Germline CDR1 reads SNHLY; CDR2 reads FYNNEI. CDR3 length equals 13 residues. CDR3: CASRGGSTDTQYF. The CDR3 DNA sequence: TGTGCCAGCAGGGGGGGGAGCACAGATACGCAGTATTTT.

This clone was seen a single time. This chain links TRBV5-4 with TRBJ1-1; D is unresolved. The CDR3 consists of 14 residues. In germline, CDR1 is SGHNT, CDR2 YYREEE (reference sequence). V was cut by 0 bases and J by 3 bases, with 9 bases left in between. In nucleotides, the CDR3 is TGTGCCAGCAGCTTGGATGGGGAGGACACTGAAGCTTTCTTT. Protein sequence: CASSLDGEDTEAFF.

This clone was seen a handful of times. The J gene is TRBJ2-7, the V gene TRBV15, with unresolved D. CDR1 is LNHNV, CDR2 YYDKDF, per germline (reference sequence). Trimming removed 0 bases at V and 6 bases at J, with 6 bases between. This CDR3 comprises 12 residues. This CDR3 is CATSRDTGEQYF. For the CDR3, the DNA is TGTGCCACCAGCAGAGACACCGGCGAGCAGTACTTC.

This chain connects TRBV10-1 to TRBJ2-3; D gene ambiguous. There are 15 residues in the CDR3. V dropped 0 bases and J dropped 5 bases, with 12 bases sitting between them. Germline V CDR1 and CDR2: WNHNN, SYGVQD (reference sequence). CDR3 nucleotide sequence: TGCGCCAGCAGTGAGTCCTGGCCTGGGGTAGATACGCAGTATTTT. Amino acid sequence: CASSESWPGVDTQYF.

V usage is TRBV30 and J usage is TRBJ2-3; 11 bases align to TRBD2. J gave up 0 bases and V 3 bases, and 8 bases lay outside the gene matches. Per the germline V gene, CDR1 is GTSNPN and CDR2 is SVGIG (reference sequence). The CDR3 covers 17 residues. CDR3 nucleotides: TGTGCCTGGAGCCCGCTAGCGGGGGGCCCTAGCACAGATACGCAGTATTTT. Its protein is CAWSPLAGGPSTDTQYF.